This TCR beta chain is from a study of CD8+ T cells in alopecia areata. The wider study: Among treated patients, oral tofacitinib was administered at 5 to 10 mg twice daily.

Germline V gene sequence: CDR1 SEHNR, CDR2 FQNEAQ (reference sequence). The CDR3 spans 13 residues. Alopecia areata patients had lesional scalp punch biopsies and peripheral blood taken from them. Extraction of RNA preceded its reverse transcription into cDNA, which served as the sequencing template. Profiled with immunoSEQ multiplex PCR; TCRdb holds only in-frame clones, not every one. The sample yields 150,000 to 180,000 clones, 50% to 65% seen once. Here the sequenced sample was CD8+ T cells sorted from blood, taken at week 0. The sequence came from a human donor with alopecia areata. The rearrangement joins TRBV7-9 to TRBJ2-5, with 7 bases matching TRBD1. With the DNA end fitting TRBJ2-7 better, the J assignment may be wrong. Written as DNA, the CDR3 is TGTGCCAGCAGGTACGACAGGGACTACGAGCAGTACTTC. Its translation: CASRYDRDYEQYF.